This is a list of T cell receptor beta chains from one sample in a study of a mutant IDH1 vaccine in newly diagnosed glioma. Clones were read by immunoSEQ multiplex PCR, and TCRdb kept only the in-frame ones, dropping some. The sample lists about 56,000 clones, 70% to 85% occurring once. Antigens of these TCRs are unknown. The input for sequencing was PBMCs, taken from a glioma patient whose treatment included an IDH1 peptide vaccine. Source of these receptors: a man aged 45-65 years with glioma. Each CDR3 is given with its conserved first and last residue. D genes are given only for firm matches. Clone size is shown for a subset of rows, as once, few, many or a class of expanded clone.

clone_size	j_call	v_call	d_call	cdr3_nt	cdr3_aa
-	TRBJ1-4	TRBV15	TRBD1	TGTGCCACCAGCAGAGGACAGGGGTGGGATGAAAAACTGTTTTTT	CATSRGQGWDEKLFF
-	TRBJ1-5	TRBV6-6	-	TGTGCCAGCAGTTCCTTAGAACAGCCCCAGCATTTT	CASSSLEQPQHF
-	TRBJ1-5	TRBV5-8	-	TGTGCCAGCAGCTCCAGGTATAGCAATCAGCCCCAGCATTTT	CASSSRYSNQPQHF
-	TRBJ1-4	TRBV14	-	TGTGCCAGCAGCCAAGTAAGGGGCCTCCCCTTAAGTGAAAAACTGTTTTTT	CASSQVRGLPLSEKLFF
-	TRBJ1-1	TRBV6-5	TRBD1	TGTGCCAGCACGCCGACAGGGGGTAGCACTGAAGCTTTCTTT	CASTPTGGSTEAFF
few	TRBJ1-5	TRBV4-1	-	TGCGCCAGCAGCCGGAACGCAGGGGTCGATCAGCCCCAGCATTTT	CASSRNAGVDQPQHF
-	TRBJ2-1	TRBV25-1	TRBD1	TGTGCCAGCAGTTCGACCTCGGGACAGAGGAATGAGCAGTTCTTC	CASSSTSGQRNEQFF
-	TRBJ2-5	TRBV9	-	TGTGCCAGCAGCGCGACTAGGCGGGTTGAGACCCAGTACTTC	CASSATRRVETQYF
-	TRBJ1-5	TRBV19	-	TGTGCCAGTAGTATAAAATCAGGGGCGGATCAGCCCCAGCATTTT	CASSIKSGADQPQHF
-	TRBJ2-7	TRBV9	-	TGTGCCAGCAGCGTACAGGGTTCCGACGAGCAGTACTTC	CASSVQGSDEQYF
once	TRBJ2-7	TRBV10-3	-	TGTGCCATCAGTGAGTATGACCGAGACTACGAGCAGTACTTC	CAISEYDRDYEQYF
-	TRBJ1-1	TRBV20-1	-	TGCAGTGCTGGATTGGCGAGTGAAGCTTTCTTT	CSAGLASEAFF
-	TRBJ1-3	TRBV5-8	TRBD1	TGTGCCAGCAGCTCGCGACAGGGCCTCTCTGGAAACACCATATATTTT	CASSSRQGLSGNTIYF
-	TRBJ1-2	TRBV7-8	-	TGTGCCAGCAGCGAAGATGGACGGCCATACTCGAATGGCTACACCTTC	CASSEDGRPYSNGYTF
-	TRBJ2-7	TRBV7-9	-	TGTGCCAGCAGCCTTGCAGGGCTGGACGACGAGCAGTACTTC	CASSLAGLDDEQYF
few	TRBJ1-2	TRBV27	-	TGTGCCAGCAGTTTGTCAGGGATCGCTGACTATGGCTACACCTTC	CASSLSGIADYGYTF
-	TRBJ1-2	TRBV30	TRBD1	TGTGCCTGGAGTTGGGACAGGGGAGGGTATGGCTACACCTTC	CAWSWDRGGYGYTF
once	TRBJ2-7	TRBV6-4	-	TGTGCCAGCAGGCCGAGGGGGACATTCTCCTACGAGCAGTACTTC	CASRPRGTFSYEQYF
-	TRBJ1-2	TRBV7-8	-	TGTGCCACCTCCTCCAGCAGGGCAGAGGGCTACACCTTC	CATSSSRAEGYTF
-	TRBJ2-7	TRBV15	-	TGTGCCACCAGCAGGGAAAAGGGCCGGAACTACGAGCAGTACTTC	CATSREKGRNYEQYF
once	TRBJ1-3	TRBV6-5	TRBD1	TGTGCCAGCAGTACTGGACAGGGGGGAAACACCATATATTTT	CASSTGQGGNTIYF
-	TRBJ1-4	TRBV25-1	-	TGTGCCAGCAGTCCGCGACAGAGATATAATGAAAAACTGTTTTTT	CASSPRQRYNEKLFF
-	TRBJ2-7	TRBV6-6	-	TGTGCCAGCAGCCCAGCGGGTTTGTCCTACGAGCAGTACTTC	CASSPAGLSYEQYF
-	TRBJ1-1	TRBV9	-	TGTGCCAGCAGCTTGGGACATCTGAACACTGAAGCTTTCTTT	CASSLGHLNTEAFF
few	TRBJ1-3	TRBV2	-	TGTGCCAGCTTCCTTTACAGGGACACCATATATTTT	CASFLYRDTIYF
-	TRBJ2-4	TRBV13	-	TGTGCCAGCAGCTTTAGGTGGCAATACAAAAACATTCAGTACTTC	CASSFRWQYKNIQYF
-	TRBJ2-2	TRBV7-2	TRBD2	TGTGCCAGCAGTTTGGGACTAGCGGGGCTGGCGGGGGAGCTGTTTTTT	CASSLGLAGLAGELFF
once	TRBJ2-6	TRBV19	-	TGTGCCAGTAGTAGGGTGGGTTTAGGAACAGCTTCCTCTGGGGCCAACGTCCTGACTTTC	CASSRVGLGTASSGANVLTF
-	TRBJ1-5	TRBV25-1	-	TGTGCCAGCAGTGATTTGGCAGCCGATCAGCCCCAGCATTTT	CASSDLAADQPQHF
-	TRBJ2-2	TRBV10-3	-	TGTGCCATCAGTGAGTCCGGGGCGGCGAACACCGGGGAGCTGTTTTTT	CAISESGAANTGELFF
-	TRBJ2-5	TRBV6-1	TRBD1	TGTGCCAGCAGTGAATGGACAGGTCGGGAGACCCAGTACTTC	CASSEWTGRETQYF
-	TRBJ2-7	TRBV5-4	-	TGTGCCAGCAGCTTGCAGGGGATGGACGAGCAGTACTTC	CASSLQGMDEQYF
few	TRBJ2-5	TRBV2	-	TGTGCCAGCAGTCCTCGGGAGTTACAAGAGACCCAGTACTTC	CASSPRELQETQYF
-	TRBJ1-1	TRBV9	TRBD1	TGTGCCAGCAGCACGGGACAGGGGGCGAACACTGAAGCTTTCTTT	CASSTGQGANTEAFF
once	TRBJ1-6	TRBV4-2	-	TGTGCCAGCAGCCAGGCGAGGGAGTATAATTCACCCCTCCACTTT	CASSQAREYNSPLHF